This TCR beta chain was identified in a study of cytomegalovirus exposure and HLA in healthy donors. As for the study in general: Among 150 million to 200 million T cells, an earlier analysis found 117 million unique TCR beta sequences. Study conclusions and caveats: The CMV antigen specificity of a few CMV-associated chains was confirmed through in vitro analysis. Relative to the roughly 700-donor mean, N-insertions were reportedly fewer in an Asian-associated ancestry cluster in a later analysis. Most TCR sequences proved rare, with some public TCRs found in many donors.

Of note for this clone: Its antigen remains unknown.

The length of the CDR3 is 15 residues. CDR1 is MGHRA and CDR2 is YSYEKL in the germline V gene. Trimming took off 4 bases at V and 9 bases at J, with 19 bases between the two ends. Primers included in the PCR were 60 Vbeta and 13 Jbeta primers. Sequenced by immunoSEQ multiplex PCR; TCRdb stores in-frame clones only, minus some. The data hold about 130,000 clones, with roughly 80% observed a single time. This clonotype was obtained from a woman aged 55-70 years in good health and CMV-seronegative. This sequence joins TRBV4-1 and TRBJ1-5; weak D call: TRBD1 (5 bases). Sequencing used PBMCs. The CDR3 protein is CASSRTDIPKGPQHF. Here the CDR3 DNA reads TGCGCCAGCAGCCGCACGGACATACCCAAGGGGCCCCAGCATTTT.